The 25 T cell receptor beta chains reported below all come from one sample, sequenced in a study of identical twins (dated by TCRdb to the mid-2010s). The library came from 5' RACE. Instrument used: Illumina HiSeq 2000. TCRdb reprocessed the public reads (quality trimming at Q25 with fastp, clone calling with MiXCR) and kept in-frame beta chains. When rows share a CDR3 protein, they turn into one entry using the most common DNA and genes. The sample data list hundreds of thousands of distinct CDR3 sequences, and roughly 6.2% of these were observed just once. Under 2% of the sample comes from the top ten. Specimen: naive T cells sorted from blood. The intended sense of this specimen's cell subset or site label: cells isolated with a human naive T-cell isolation kit. Receptor source: a man aged 18 to 35 in good health.

This clonotype was counted only a few times. This chain connects TRBV7-2 to TRBJ2-7, with 9 nucleotides matching TRBD2. Germline-derived CDR1 and CDR2 are SGHTA and FQGNSA. The CDR3 has 14 residues. Germline trimming cut 5 bases from V and 2 bases from J; bases unmatched to any gene: 4. CDR3 nucleotide sequence: TGTGCCAGCAGCCCGGGACTAGCCACCTACGAGCAGTACTTC. Translating it yields CASSPGLATYEQYF.

This clonotype was recorded many times. The chain joins TRBV6-5 to TRBJ2-1; 9 bases are shared with TRBD2. V shed 10 bases, J shed 10 bases, and the junction held 8 bases outside the gene matches. Germline V gives CDR1 MNHEY, CDR2 SVGAGI. The CDR3 is made up of 12 amino acids. CDR3 sequence reads: CATDSLAGEQFF. The CDR3 DNA follows: TGTGCCACCGACTCGCTAGCGGGAGAGCAGTTCTTC.

This clonotype has at least ten counts. The chain couples TRBV4-1 to TRBJ2-1, with D hard to call. Germline CDR1 and CDR2: MGHRA and YSYEKL. The CDR3 covers 16 residues. Trimming cost V 1 base and J 0 bases, with 10 bases left between them. CDR3 in amino acids: CASSQGPFPSYNEQFF. CDR3 DNA: TGCGCCAGCAGCCAAGGGCCATTCCCCTCCTACAATGAGCAGTTCTTC.

This clonotype was recorded many times. The chain combines TRBV10-3 with TRBJ1-4; 10 bases are a match to TRBD1. The CDR3 runs 15 residues. Per the germline V gene, CDR1 is ENHRY and CDR2 is SYGVKD. V shed 6 bases, J shed 8 bases, and the junction held 9 bases outside the gene matches. The CDR3: CAIRGTGTGEEKLFF. CDR3 nucleotides: TGTGCCATCAGGGGAACCGGGACAGGGGAAGAAAAACTGTTTTTT.

This clonotype was recorded many times. This chain links TRBV29-1 with TRBJ2-3; D is possibly TRBD1 (6 bases). Germline loops: CDR1 SQVTM, CDR2 ANQGSEA. The CDR3 is 11 residues long. V was cut by 8 bases and J by 4 bases, with 10 bases left in between. The CDR3 DNA reads as TGCAGCTTAGGGGGTCCAGATACGCAGTATTTT. Translation: CSLGGPDTQYF.

This clonotype came up many times. The chain joins TRBV30 to TRBJ1-2; D ambiguous. CDR3 length: 11 residues. V gave up 2 bases and J gave up 10 bases, with 11 bases separating them. Germline lookup yields CDR1 GTSNPN and CDR2 SVGIG (reference sequence). CDR3 protein: CAWSTALDYTF. CDR3 sequence (DNA): TGTGCCTGGAGTACGGCCCTGGACTACACCTTC.

In this sample, this clonotype turned up many times. The chain joins TRBV12-3 or TRBV12-4 to TRBJ1-1; D remains ambiguous. The CDR3 length is 11 residues. With 11 bases removed from V and 3 bases from J, the gap between germline ends came to 10 bases. The DNA for the CDR3 is TGTGCCGGAAGACCCCACACTGAAGCTTTCTTT. Translated, it gives CAGRPHTEAFF.

This clonotype was picked up many times. This rearrangement joins TRBV6-2 or TRBV6-3 to TRBJ1-1; D is unclear. This CDR3 spans 14 amino acids. CDR1 is MNHEY and CDR2 is SVGEGT in the germline V gene. V was cut by 0 bases and J by 6 bases, with 11 bases left in between. CDR3 in DNA: TGTGCCAGCAGTTACTCGGGTGGAATGGCTGAAGCTTTCTTT. This translates into CASSYSGGMAEAFF.

V and J are TRBV30 and TRBJ1-1; no definite D call. V shed 3 bases and J shed 1 base, with 12 bases lying between them. Germline CDR1 is GTSNPN and CDR2 is SVGIG (reference sequence). This CDR3 has 14 amino acids. The CDR3 nucleotides read TGTGCCTGGAGCGTCGGGCAGTCGAACACTGAAGCTTTCTTT. Translated, it gives CAWSVGQSNTEAFF.

This clonotype was found a few times. The gene calls are TRBV12-3 or TRBV12-4 and TRBJ1-5; 11 bases map to TRBD1. Trimming cost V 7 bases and J 6 bases; bases outside gene matches: 8. The CDR3 runs to 15 residues. The CDR3 reads CASNLGGQGVQPQHF. CDR3 sequence (DNA): TGTGCCAGCAACCTAGGGGGACAGGGGGTTCAGCCCCAGCATTTT.

This clonotype has at least ten counts. The chain uses TRBV5-6 and TRBJ2-6; D may be TRBD1 (6 bases). Germline assignment: CDR1 SGHDT and CDR2 YYEEEE. Trimming took 2 bases from V and 4 from J, leaving 7 bases between them. The CDR3 has 14 residues. CDR3 sequence: CASSFGTGANVLTF. The CDR3 nucleotides read TGTGCCAGCAGCTTCGGGACAGGGGCCAACGTCCTGACTTTC.

This clonotype was seen many times. This rearrangement joins TRBV4-2 to TRBJ2-2, with 10 bases lining up with TRBD1. The CDR3 is 16 amino acids. The germline V gene encodes CDR1 LGHNA and CDR2 YNFKEQ. Losses at the gene ends were 1 base for V and 1 base for J; bases not matched to a gene: 0. For the CDR3, the DNA is TGTGCCAGCAGCCAAGGGACAGGGGGGAACACCGGGGAGCTGTTTTTT. This encodes CASSQGTGGNTGELFF.

V gene TRBV20-1 combines with J gene TRBJ2-3; D is perhaps TRBD2 (7 bases). The germline V gene has CDR1 DFQATT and CDR2 SNEGSKA (reference sequence). This CDR3 has 14 amino acids. The germline V and J ends were trimmed by 5 bases and 5 bases, with 17 bases remaining between them. In DNA form, the CDR3 reads TGCAGTGCTGAGGGGGGGAGGGCCGAAGATACGCAGTATTTT. This codes for CSAEGGRAEDTQYF.

This clonotype was observed many times. In nucleotides, the CDR3 is TGTGCCACCAGTGCTGGCTGGGGTAGCACAGATACGCAGTATTTT. Translation: CATSAGWGSTDTQYF. The V call is TRBV24-1, the J call TRBJ2-3; no reliable D call. Trimming left V 5 bases short and J 0 bases short, with 11 bases between. Germline lookup yields CDR1 KGHDR and CDR2 SFDVKD. The CDR3 contains 15 residues.

The rearrangement joins TRBV4-2 to TRBJ2-3, with TRBD2 matching 7 bases. Germline CDR1 LGHNA, CDR2 YNFKEQ. The ends lost 0 bases at V and 9 bases at J; junction bases unmatched: 12. The CDR3 totals 16 residues. The CDR3 sequence is CASSQEGGRSKATQYF. The CDR3 DNA follows: TGTGCCAGCAGCCAAGAAGGCGGGAGAAGTAAAGCGACGCAGTATTTT.

With respect to this clonotype: This clone may be a read error of a much larger clone one base away. The CDR3 reads CASSELTGMNEQFF. Written as DNA, the CDR3 is TGTGCCAGCAGTGAGTTGACAGGGATGAATGAGCAGTTCTTC. This chain connects TRBV25-1 to TRBJ2-1; 7 nucleotides line up with TRBD1. This CDR3 comprises 14 residues. J gave up 7 bases and V 3 bases, and 6 bases lay outside the gene matches. Germline CDR1 is MGHDK and CDR2 is SYGVNS.

This clonotype showed up many times. V gene TRBV27 combines with J gene TRBJ1-5; 7 bases are shared with TRBD1. The CDR3 has 13 residues. V lost 10 bases to trimming and J lost 4 bases; unmatched junction nucleotides: 7. Germline CDR1 and CDR2: MNHEY and SMNVEV (reference sequence). This CDR3 reads CATADRENQPQHF. DNA for the CDR3: TGTGCCACCGCAGACAGGGAGAATCAGCCCCAGCATTTT.

This clonotype has just a few counts. J is TRBJ1-1 and V is TRBV27; no clear D. Germline CDR1 reads MNHEY; CDR2 reads SMNVEV (reference sequence). The CDR3 consists of 14 residues. V shed 7 bases and J shed 1 base, with 13 bases lying between them. In DNA, the CDR3 is TGTGCCAGCAATCGGGATCGGTCGAACACTGAAGCTTTCTTT. This sequence encodes CASNRDRSNTEAFF.

This chain uses TRBV9 with TRBJ2-7; D is ambiguous. Germline V gives CDR1 SGDLS, CDR2 YYNGEE. The V end was cut by 0 bases, the J end by 7 bases, with 11 bases between. The CDR3 extends over 13 amino acids. For the CDR3, the DNA is TGTGCCAGCAGCGTAGATGCTTTCGGGGAGCAGTACTTC. Amino acids: CASSVDAFGEQYF.

This clonotype was seen at least ten times. This chain connects TRBV5-1 to TRBJ2-7, with D perhaps TRBD2 (6 bases). This CDR3 is built from 13 residues. V was clipped by 1 base and J by 7 bases, with 12 bases between them. The germline CDR1 and CDR2 sequences are SGHRS and YFSETQ. The CDR3 region is CASSLTSAGEQYF. CDR3 nucleotides: TGCGCCAGCAGCTTGACTTCGGCGGGGGAGCAGTACTTC.

The table lists this clonotype with a few counts. This chain connects TRBV7-2 to TRBJ2-7, with 12 bases that match TRBD1. Trimming took 4 bases from V and 0 from J; bases not matched to a gene: 4. This CDR3 contains 16 residues. The germline V gene has CDR1 SGHTA and CDR2 FQGNSA. This CDR3 is CASSWDRGHISYEQYF. The CDR3 DNA follows: TGTGCCAGCAGCTGGGACAGGGGGCACATCTCCTACGAGCAGTACTTC.

This clonotype appeared a few times. The rearrangement uses TRBV24-1 and TRBJ2-2; perhaps TRBD1 as D (6 bases). The V end lost 8 bases, the J end lost 3 bases, and 9 bases lay between the germline ends. This CDR3 region has 13 residues. Germline CDR1 reads KGHDR; CDR2 reads SFDVKD. DNA for the CDR3: TGTGCCACCAAGACAGGCTACACCGGGGAGCTGTTTTTT. Protein product: CATKTGYTGELFF.

This clonotype came up many times. The gene calls are TRBV12-3 or TRBV12-4 and TRBJ1-5; D is unresolved. There are 14 residues in the CDR3. Between the trimmed V and J ends, which lost 3 bases and 4 bases, there was a span of 10 bases. The CDR3 DNA reads TGTGCCAGCAGTTTCGGGCAGCCGAATCAGCCCCAGCATTTT. Amino acid sequence: CASSFGQPNQPQHF.

The table lists this clonotype with many counts. The rearrangement links TRBV20-1 to TRBJ2-1, with 9 bases fitting TRBD1. In germline, CDR1 is DFQATT, CDR2 SNEGSKA (reference sequence). The junction had 6 bases not matched to a gene; V was cut back by 6 bases and J by 3 bases. The CDR3 extends over 14 amino acids. The CDR3, as DNA: TGCAGTGCAAGAACAGGGGGCAACTACAATGAGCAGTTCTTC. Translation: CSARTGGNYNEQFF.

This clonotype was detected ten times or more. This chain uses TRBV7-2 with TRBJ2-6; D gene ambiguous. The CDR3 spans 15 residues. V shed 2 bases and J shed 2 bases, with 7 bases lying between them. Germline loops: CDR1 SGHTA, CDR2 FQGNSA. CDR3 sequence: CASSLSGAGANVLTF. The CDR3 region has the DNA TGTGCCAGCAGCTTATCAGGAGCTGGGGCCAACGTCCTGACTTTC.